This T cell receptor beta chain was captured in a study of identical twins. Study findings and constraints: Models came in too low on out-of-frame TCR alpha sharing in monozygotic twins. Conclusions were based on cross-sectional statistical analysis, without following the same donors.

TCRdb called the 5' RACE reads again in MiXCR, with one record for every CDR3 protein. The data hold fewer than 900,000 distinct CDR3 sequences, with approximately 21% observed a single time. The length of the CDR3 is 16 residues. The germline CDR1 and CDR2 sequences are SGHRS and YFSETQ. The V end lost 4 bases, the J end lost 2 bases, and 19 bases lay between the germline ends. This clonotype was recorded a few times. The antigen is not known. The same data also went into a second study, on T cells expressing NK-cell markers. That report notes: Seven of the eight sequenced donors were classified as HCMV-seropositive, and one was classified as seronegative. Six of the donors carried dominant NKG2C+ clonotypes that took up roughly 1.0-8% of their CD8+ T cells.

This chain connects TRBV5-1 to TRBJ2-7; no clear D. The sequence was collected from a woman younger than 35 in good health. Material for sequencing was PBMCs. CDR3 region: CASSEQGRSPTYEQYF. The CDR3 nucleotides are TGCGCCAGCAGCGAACAAGGACGGAGTCCAACCTACGAGCAGTACTTC.